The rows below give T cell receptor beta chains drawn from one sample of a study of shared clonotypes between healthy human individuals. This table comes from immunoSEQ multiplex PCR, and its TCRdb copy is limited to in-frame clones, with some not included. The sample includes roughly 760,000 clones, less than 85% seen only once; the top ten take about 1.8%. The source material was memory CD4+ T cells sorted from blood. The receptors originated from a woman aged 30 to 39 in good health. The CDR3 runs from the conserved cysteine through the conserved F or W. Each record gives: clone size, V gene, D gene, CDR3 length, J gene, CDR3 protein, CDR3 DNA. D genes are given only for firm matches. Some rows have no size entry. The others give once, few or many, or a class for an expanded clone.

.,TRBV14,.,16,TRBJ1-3,CASSQGGGNSGNTIYF,TGTGCCAGCAGCCAAGGGGGAGGAAACTCTGGAAACACCATATATTTT
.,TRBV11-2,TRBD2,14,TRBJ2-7,CASSFAGGPNEQYF,TGTGCCAGCAGCTTCGCGGGAGGGCCAAACGAGCAGTACTTC
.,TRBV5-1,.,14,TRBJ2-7,CASSLGSDTYEQYF,TGCGCCAGCAGCTTAGGGTCGGATACCTACGAGCAGTACTTC
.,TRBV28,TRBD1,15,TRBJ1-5,CASSLNSGGGQPQHF,TGTGCCAGCAGTTTGAATTCAGGGGGCGGTCAGCCCCAGCATTTT
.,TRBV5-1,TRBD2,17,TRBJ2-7,CASSSGAGASGTYEQYF,TGCGCCAGCAGCTCTGGGGCTGGTGCTAGCGGGACTTACGAGCAGTACTTC
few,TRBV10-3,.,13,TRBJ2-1,CAISEQVNNEQFF,TGTGCCATCAGTGAGCAGGTAAACAATGAGCAGTTCTTC
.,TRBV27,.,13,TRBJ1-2,CASSQGGGYGYTF,TGTGCCAGCAGTCAAGGGGGGGGCTATGGCTACACCTTC
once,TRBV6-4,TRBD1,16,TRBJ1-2,CASSLSGTEVNYGYTF,TGTGCCAGCAGTTTGTCCGGGACAGAGGTCAACTATGGCTACACCTTC
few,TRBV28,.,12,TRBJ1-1,CASGSGGTEAFF,TGTGCCAGCGGCTCGGGCGGCACTGAAGCTTTCTTT
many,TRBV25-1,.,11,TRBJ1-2,CASSEYGGYTF,TGTGCCAGCAGTGAATATGGTGGCTACACCTTC
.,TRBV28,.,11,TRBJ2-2,CASRRTGELFF,TGTGCCAGTAGGAGAACCGGGGAGCTGTTTTTT
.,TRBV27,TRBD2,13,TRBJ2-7,CASSFREGYEQYF,TGTGCCAGCAGTTTCAGGGAGGGCTACGAGCAGTACTTC
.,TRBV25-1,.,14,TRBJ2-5,CASRRQGGGETQYF,TGTGCCAGCCGCCGGCAGGGAGGAGGAGAGACCCAGTACTTC
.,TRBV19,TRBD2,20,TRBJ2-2,CASSPRGLSGRAGHTGELFF,TGTGCCAGTAGTCCGAGGGGGCTTAGCGGGAGGGCCGGGCACACCGGGGAGCTGTTTTTT
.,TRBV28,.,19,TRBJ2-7,CASSLGYDYLGFGSYEQYF,TGTGCCAGCAGTTTAGGTTACGACTACCTCGGGTTTGGGTCCTACGAGCAGTACTTC
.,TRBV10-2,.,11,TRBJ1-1,CASLMATEAFF,TGCGCCAGCCTTATGGCCACTGAAGCTTTCTTT
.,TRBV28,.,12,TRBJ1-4,CAGARGNEKLFF,TGTGCCGGGGCAAGGGGGAATGAAAAACTGTTTTTT
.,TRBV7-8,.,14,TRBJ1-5,CASRPDSFNQPQHF,TGTGCCAGCAGACCTGACAGCTTTAATCAGCCCCAGCATTTT
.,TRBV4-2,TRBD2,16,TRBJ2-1,CASSQDLGLAGIEQFF,TGTGCCAGCAGCCAAGATCTGGGACTAGCGGGAATTGAGCAGTTCTTC
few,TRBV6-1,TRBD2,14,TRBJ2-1,CASSTSGSGNEQFF,TGTGCCAGCAGTACTAGCGGGAGTGGAAATGAGCAGTTCTTC
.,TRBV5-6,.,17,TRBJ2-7,CASSLFGGSWLQGEQYF,TGTGCCAGCAGCTTGTTTGGTGGATCGTGGCTTCAAGGCGAGCAGTACTTC
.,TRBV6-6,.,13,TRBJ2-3,CASSYSGWDTQYF,TGTGCCAGCAGTTACTCTGGTTGGGATACGCAGTATTTT
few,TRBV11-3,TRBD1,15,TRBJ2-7,CASSSTGTGVYEQYF,TGTGCCAGCAGCTCAACCGGGACAGGGGTTTACGAGCAGTACTTC
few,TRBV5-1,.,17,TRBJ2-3,CASSLVSEAFSTDTQYF,TGCGCCAGCAGCTTGGTTTCAGAAGCTTTTAGCACAGATACGCAGTATTTT
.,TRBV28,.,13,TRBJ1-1,CASSFQQWTEAFF,TGTGCCAGCAGTTTCCAGCAGTGGACTGAAGCTTTCTTT
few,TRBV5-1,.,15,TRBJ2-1,CASSLDSSSYNEQFF,TGCGCCAGCAGCTTGGACTCTTCCTCCTACAATGAGCAGTTCTTC
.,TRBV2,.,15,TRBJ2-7,CASSSLGFSSYEQYF,TGTGCCAGCAGTAGTCTAGGGTTTAGTTCCTACGAGCAGTACTTC